Below are 23 T cell receptor beta chains sequenced from a single sample in a study of T-cell reconstitution after alpha-beta-depleted transplantation in children. Unique molecular identifiers were incorporated into the prepared TCRbeta library. Via MiXCR, TCRdb re-called the PCR reads, giving one row per CDR3 protein. Altogether just over 950,000 distinct CDR3 sequences are present, around 30% being singletons, with the ten largest covering 25% to 35%. The specimen comprised PBMCs, mostly from graft donor cells, sampled 360 days after TCRalphabeta/CD19-depleted stem cell transplant. These receptor sequences come from a boy younger than two who had a stem cell transplant for SCID, so the T cells may come from the graft donor.

The chain joins TRBV12-3 or TRBV12-4 to TRBJ2-1; 8 positions agree with TRBD1. V shed 6 bases, J shed 5 bases, and the junction held 6 bases outside the gene matches. The CDR3 is made up of 14 amino acids. CDR3 sequence reads: CASRWDRRNNEQFF. Written as DNA, the CDR3 is TGTGCCAGCAGGTGGGACAGGAGAAACAATGAGCAGTTCTTC.

The CDR3 bases are TGTGCCAGCAGCCCGTCGACGGGAGGGTCGGGCGAGCAGTACTTC. Amino acids: CASSPSTGGSGEQYF. The rearrangement uses TRBV7-3 and TRBJ2-7; 8 bases fit TRBD2. The CDR3 length is 15 residues. Losses at the gene ends were 5 bases for V and 6 bases for J; bases not matched to a gene: 12. Germline lookup yields CDR1 SGHTA and CDR2 FQGTGA.

This chain uses TRBV11-2 with TRBJ2-6, with 9 positions matching TRBD1. V trimming: 5 bases; J trimming: 4 bases; junction bases outside the gene matches: 12. The CDR3 runs to 18 residues. The germline gives CDR1 SGHAT, CDR2 FQNNGV. The CDR3 DNA follows: TGTGCCAGCAGCCGTCGTCCCGGGACAGGGTCGGGGGCCAACGTCCTGACTTTC. It is translated as CASSRRPGTGSGANVLTF.

This clonotype was seen a few times. This chain's CDR3 is CASSGFDRVENQPQHF. The CDR3, as DNA: TGTGCCAGCAGTGGGTTCGACAGGGTTGAAAATCAGCCCCAGCATTTT. This rearrangement joins TRBV6-2 or TRBV6-3 to TRBJ1-5; 7 bases line up with TRBD1. The CDR3 sequence is 16 residues long. After removal of 5 bases from V and 4 bases from J, the junction contained 11 bases not matched to a gene. Germline CDR1 reads MNHEY; CDR2 reads SVGEGT.

The V gene is TRBV27, the J gene TRBJ2-7, with 14 bases aligning to TRBD2. Germline lookup yields CDR1 MNHEY and CDR2 SMNVEV (reference sequence). The CDR3 runs 17 residues. With 5 bases clipped from V and 4 bases from J, the junction kept 10 bases outside the gene matches. Here the CDR3 DNA reads TGTGCCAGCAGTACGCTACTGGGACTAGCGGGAGAGTACGAGCAGTACTTC. Its translation is CASSTLLGLAGEYEQYF.

This clonotype was counted many times. V usage is TRBV11-2 and J usage is TRBJ2-1; TRBD1 aligns across 7 bases. This CDR3 has 17 amino acids. CDR1 and CDR2 from the germline V gene are SGHAT and FQNNGV. V lost 2 bases and J lost 3; bases outside the gene matches: 10. The CDR3 spells CASSLRGSWDSYNEQFF. The CDR3 DNA sequence: TGTGCCAGCAGCTTAAGGGGAAGTTGGGACAGCTACAATGAGCAGTTCTTC.

The chain employs TRBV27 and TRBJ2-5; 7 nucleotides match TRBD1. Germline loops: CDR1 MNHEY, CDR2 SMNVEV (reference sequence). V shed 5 bases and J 2 bases; nucleotides not matched to a gene: 14. The CDR3 sequence is 17 residues long. The CDR3 protein is CASSPLTWTGQQETQYF. The CDR3 coding sequence is TGTGCCAGCAGTCCCCTAACCTGGACAGGTCAGCAAGAGACCCAGTACTTC.

This clonotype was observed once. One base away lies a much larger clone, so this may be a sequencing read error. The rearrangement joins TRBV12-3 or TRBV12-4 to TRBJ2-7; 8 bases are a match to TRBD1. The CDR3 runs to 13 residues. Trimming cost V 6 bases and J 2 bases; bases outside gene matches: 3. DNA of the CDR3: TGTGCCAGCAGGTGGACAGGGACCTACGAGCAGTACTTC. Protein sequence: CASRWTGTYEQYF.

There are a few counts of this clonotype. The gene calls are TRBV24-1 and TRBJ2-1; D gene ambiguous. V was shortened by 2 bases and J by 9 bases, with 16 bases between the two germline ends. The CDR3 consists of 15 residues. Germline values: CDR1 KGHDR, CDR2 SFDVKD. The CDR3 sequence: CATSDWLQRWGEQFF. The CDR3 DNA is TGTGCCACCAGTGATTGGCTACAGCGCTGGGGTGAGCAGTTCTTC.

V gene TRBV12-3 or TRBV12-4 combines with J gene TRBJ2-5; 7 nucleotides agree with TRBD2. V shed 7 bases, J shed 7 bases, and the junction held 9 bases outside the gene matches. CDR3 length equals 13 residues. CDR3 amino acids: CASTPGSGWTQYF. In DNA, the CDR3 is TGTGCCAGCACCCCGGGTAGCGGGTGGACCCAGTACTTC.

The chain carries TRBV4-2 and TRBJ2-7; 7 bases are shared with TRBD1. Trimming removed 5 bases from V and 4 bases from J; junction bases left unmatched: 14. CDR1 is LGHNA, CDR2 YNFKEQ, per germline. The CDR3 is 16 amino acids. CDR3 coding DNA: TGTGCCAGCAGCGCTGAGGGAACAGGGGCAAGGTACGAGCAGTACTTC. The encoded protein is CASSAEGTGARYEQYF.

This chain joins TRBV24-1 and TRBJ2-3, with D perhaps matching TRBD1 or TRBD2 (6 bases each). Germline V lookup: CDR1 KGHDR, CDR2 SFDVKD. This CDR3 is built from 18 residues. V lost 3 bases and J 3 bases, leaving 21 bases between the germline ends. CDR3 in amino acids: CATSDPLGAAGRTDTQYF. The CDR3 nucleotides read TGTGCCACCAGTGATCCCTTGGGGGCGGCGGGGCGGACAGATACGCAGTATTTT.

There are a few counts of this clonotype. The junction departs from germline at one end; a sequencing error may be responsible. The V gene is TRBV12-3 or TRBV12-4, the J gene TRBJ2-3; D ambiguous. The CDR3 sequence is 13 residues long. Here the CDR3 DNA reads TGTGCCAGCAGCTTAGCTTTTACAGATACGCAGTATTTT. Protein: CASSLAFTDTQYF.

The genes are TRBV27 and TRBJ2-5, with D hard to call. Trimming cost V 3 bases and J 5 bases, with 10 bases left between them. Germline V gene sequence: CDR1 MNHEY, CDR2 SMNVEV (reference sequence). CDR3 length: 13 amino acids. The CDR3 here is CASSFPRPETQYF. For the CDR3, the DNA is TGTGCCAGCAGTTTCCCCCGACCGGAGACCCAGTACTTC.

This clonotype has just a few counts. The chain employs TRBV19 and TRBJ2-2; possible D gene TRBD1, 5 bases. The CDR3 sequence is 18 residues long. V lost 5 bases and J 3 bases, leaving 22 bases between the germline ends. Germline CDR1 is LNHDA and CDR2 is SQIVND (reference sequence). The CDR3 reads CASSLKRKAGRYTGELFF. The CDR3 DNA is TGTGCCAGTAGTTTAAAAAGGAAGGCAGGGCGATACACCGGGGAGCTGTTTTTT. The full variable domain, its missing parts supplied by reference TRBV19 and TRBJ2-2, is DGGITQSPKYLFRKEGQNVTLSCEQNLNHDAMYWYRQDPGQGLRLIYYSQIVNDFQKGDIAEGYSVSREKKESFPLTVTSAQKNPTAFYLCASSLKRKAGRYTGELFFGEGSRLTVL.

Here the CDR3 DNA reads TGCAGTGCTAGACAGGGGTACACAGATACGCAGTATTTT. Its translation is CSARQGYTDTQYF. This chain joins TRBV20-1 and TRBJ2-3, with D possibly matching TRBD1 (6 bases). Looked up from germline, CDR1 is DFQATT and CDR2 is SNEGSKA (reference sequence). Trimming removed 2 bases from V and 2 bases from J, with 8 bases in between. This CDR3 is built from 13 residues.

In its sample, this clonotype was seen a few times. The chain's CDR3 is CASSGLAGPNTQYF. The CDR3 DNA sequence: TGCGCCAGCAGTGGGCTAGCGGGGCCCAATACGCAGTATTTT. The chain is built from TRBV10-2 and TRBJ2-3; 9 nucleotides line up with TRBD2. Germline assignment: CDR1 WSHSY and CDR2 SAAADI. The CDR3 runs to 14 residues. Trimming took 4 bases from V and 7 from J; bases not matched to a gene: 6.

The chain employs TRBV28 and TRBJ2-3, with 8 bases that match TRBD2. This CDR3 region has 15 residues. Per the germline V gene, CDR1 is MDHEN and CDR2 is SYDVKM. V shed 4 bases and J 4 bases; nucleotides not matched to a gene: 7. The CDR3 reads CASSSYGLAADTQYF. In DNA, the CDR3 is TGTGCCAGCAGTTCCTACGGACTAGCAGCAGATACGCAGTATTTT.

The V and J genes are TRBV20-1 and TRBJ2-1, with 7 nucleotides matching TRBD2. CDR3 length: 15 residues. CDR1 and CDR2 (germline): DFQATT, SNEGSKA (reference sequence). Unmatched junction bases numbered 15, after V lost 8 bases and J lost 5 bases. The CDR3 loop is CSLRPASGIHNEQFF. The CDR3 DNA follows: TGCAGTCTCCGACCCGCTAGCGGAATCCACAATGAGCAGTTCTTC.

The V gene is TRBV10-2, the J gene TRBJ1-5, with 10 bases that match TRBD1. The CDR3 totals 16 residues. Germline V CDR1 and CDR2: WSHSY, SAAADI. Germline trimming cut 6 bases from V and 4 bases from J; bases unmatched to any gene: 9. The CDR3 DNA is TGCGCCAGCAGCAATGACAGGGGGCAGGTAAATCAGCCCCAGCATTTT. Protein sequence: CASSNDRGQVNQPQHF.

The chain is built from TRBV25-1 and TRBJ2-3; TRBD2 is a possible D gene (7 bases). The CDR3 extends over 16 amino acids. The V and J ends lost 0 bases and 2 bases respectively, with 12 bases between them. Germline CDR1 reads MGHDK; CDR2 reads SYGVNS. The CDR3 DNA is TGTGCCAGCAGTGAATATGGGGGGGCCCACACAGATACGCAGTATTTT. As protein: CASSEYGGAHTDTQYF.

The J gene is TRBJ2-7, the V gene TRBV15; D is uncertain. CDR1 and CDR2 from the germline V gene are LNHNV and YYDKDF (reference sequence). This CDR3 is built from 14 residues. V gave up 0 bases and J gave up 9 bases, with 15 bases separating them. CDR3 sequence: CATSRDGPISGQYF. DNA of the CDR3: TGTGCCACCAGCAGAGATGGACCGATCTCCGGGCAGTACTTC. Together with reference TRBV15 and TRBJ2-7, the CDR3 gives the full variable domain: DAMVIQNPRYQVTQFGKPVTLSCSQTLNHNVMYWYQQKSSQAPKLLFHYYDKDFNNEADTPDNFQSRRPNTSFCFLDIRSPGLGDTAMYLCATSRDGPISGQYFGPGTRLTVT.

The rearrangement links TRBV15 to TRBJ2-7; D is ambiguous. Trimming took 5 bases from V and 2 from J, leaving 13 bases between them. The germline CDR1 and CDR2 sequences are LNHNV and YYDKDF (reference sequence). The CDR3 sequence is 14 residues long. The CDR3 loop is CATSAVRVTYEQYF. The CDR3 DNA reads as TGTGCCACCAGCGCGGTGCGAGTAACCTACGAGCAGTACTTC.